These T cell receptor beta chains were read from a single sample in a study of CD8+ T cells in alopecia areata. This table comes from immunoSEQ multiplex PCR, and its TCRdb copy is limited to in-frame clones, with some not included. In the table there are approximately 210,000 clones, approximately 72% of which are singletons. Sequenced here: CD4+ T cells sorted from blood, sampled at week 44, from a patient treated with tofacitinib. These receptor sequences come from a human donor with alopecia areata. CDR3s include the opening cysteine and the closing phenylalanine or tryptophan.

CDR3 protein: CASSLLTGDGYTF
V gene: TRBV7-2
J gene: TRBJ1-2

CDR3 protein: CSVVGANPNTEAFF
V gene: TRBV29-1
J gene: TRBJ1-1

CDR3 protein: CSVTWGAHTEAFF
V gene: TRBV29-1
J gene: TRBJ1-1

CDR3 protein: CASSRDSFHF
V gene: TRBV6-6
J gene: TRBJ1-1

CDR3 protein: CASSITSSYEQYF
V gene: TRBV19
J gene: TRBJ2-7

CDR3 protein: CASKSTGTATQYF
V gene: TRBV25-1
J gene: TRBJ2-3

CDR3 protein: CASSLSLGGEKLFF
V gene: TRBV5-1
J gene: TRBJ1-4

CDR3 protein: CSVEGGGRVSGYTF
V gene: TRBV29-1
J gene: TRBJ1-2

CDR3 protein: CATQGAGSPLHF
V gene: TRBV28
J gene: TRBJ1-6

CDR3 protein: CASSFLQGGKYNEQFF
V gene: TRBV27
J gene: TRBJ2-1

CDR3 protein: CASSQGVSGQLGNTIYF
V gene: TRBV4-3
J gene: TRBJ1-3

CDR3 protein: CSVDRGNGYEQYF
V gene: TRBV29-1
J gene: TRBJ2-7

CDR3 protein: CASGLGQLPGYEQYF
V gene: TRBV12-5
J gene: TRBJ2-7

CDR3 protein: CASSPLGNTEAFF
V gene: TRBV18
J gene: TRBJ1-1

CDR3 protein: CASSLGASNQPQHF
V gene: TRBV7-8
J gene: TRBJ1-5

CDR3 protein: CAWIQYGYTF
V gene: TRBV30
J gene: TRBJ1-2

CDR3 protein: CASRSADSYEQYF
V gene: TRBV2
J gene: TRBJ2-7

CDR3 protein: CASSPTGVGQPQHF
V gene: TRBV5-1
J gene: TRBJ1-5

CDR3 protein: CASSPGMGSRTGELFF
V gene: TRBV7-3
J gene: TRBJ2-2

CDR3 protein: CASSHRGADNQPQHF
V gene: TRBV6-5
J gene: TRBJ1-5

CDR3 protein: CSATPLDTEAFF
V gene: TRBV29-1
J gene: TRBJ1-1

CDR3 protein: CASSLEGQLSGANVLTF
V gene: TRBV5-1
J gene: TRBJ2-6

CDR3 protein: CSVRQGMVEQFF
V gene: TRBV29-1
J gene: TRBJ2-1

CDR3 protein: CSVERDLVAEAFF
V gene: TRBV29-1
J gene: TRBJ1-1

CDR3 protein: CASRGGYEQYF
V gene: TRBV7-2
J gene: TRBJ2-7

CDR3 protein: CSVGSLVLDSQYF
V gene: TRBV29-1
J gene: TRBJ2-3

CDR3 protein: CASTGGTANTDTQYF
V gene: TRBV7-8
J gene: TRBJ2-3

CDR3 protein: CASSGKPGRSNEAFF
V gene: TRBV9
J gene: TRBJ1-1

CDR3 protein: CASSVAGGSTDTQYF
V gene: TRBV9
J gene: TRBJ2-3

CDR3 protein: CAWSVGVTEAFF
V gene: TRBV30
J gene: TRBJ1-1

CDR3 protein: CSVEPVRETQYF
V gene: TRBV29-1
J gene: TRBJ2-5

CDR3 protein: CAISESPGSDTQYF
V gene: TRBV10-3
J gene: TRBJ2-3

CDR3 protein: CAWRGSGNTGELFF
V gene: TRBV30
J gene: TRBJ2-2

CDR3 protein: CASSIGNQETQYF
V gene: TRBV19
J gene: TRBJ2-5